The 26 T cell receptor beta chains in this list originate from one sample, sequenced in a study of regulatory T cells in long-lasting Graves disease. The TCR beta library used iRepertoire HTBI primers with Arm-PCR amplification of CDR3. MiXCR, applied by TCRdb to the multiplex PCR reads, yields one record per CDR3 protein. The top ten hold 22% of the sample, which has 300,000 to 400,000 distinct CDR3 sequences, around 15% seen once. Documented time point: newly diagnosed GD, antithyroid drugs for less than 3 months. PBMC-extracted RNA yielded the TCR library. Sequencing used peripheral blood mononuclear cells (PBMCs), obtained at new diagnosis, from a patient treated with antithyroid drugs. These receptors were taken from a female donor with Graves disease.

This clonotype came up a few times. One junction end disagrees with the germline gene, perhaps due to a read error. CDR3 bases: TGCAGCGTTTCAACGGTAATCTCTGGAAACACCATGTATTTT. It encodes CSVSTVISGNTMYF. V and J are TRBV29-1 and TRBJ1-3, with no clear D. CDR1 is SQVTM and CDR2 is ANQGSEA in the germline V gene. The CDR3 contains 14 residues.

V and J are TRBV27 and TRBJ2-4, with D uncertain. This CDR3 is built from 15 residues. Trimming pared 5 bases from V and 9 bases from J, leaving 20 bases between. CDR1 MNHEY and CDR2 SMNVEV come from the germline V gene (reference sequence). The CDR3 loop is CASSPQNYFPSIQYF. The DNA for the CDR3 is TGTGCCAGCAGTCCGCAAAACTATTTCCCCAGCATTCAGTACTTC.

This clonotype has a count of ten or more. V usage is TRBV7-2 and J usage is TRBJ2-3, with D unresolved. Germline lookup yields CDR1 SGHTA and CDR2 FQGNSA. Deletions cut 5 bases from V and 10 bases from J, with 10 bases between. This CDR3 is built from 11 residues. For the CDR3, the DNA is TGTGCCAGCAGCCCTCAAGGACCGCAGTATTTT. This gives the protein CASSPQGPQYF.

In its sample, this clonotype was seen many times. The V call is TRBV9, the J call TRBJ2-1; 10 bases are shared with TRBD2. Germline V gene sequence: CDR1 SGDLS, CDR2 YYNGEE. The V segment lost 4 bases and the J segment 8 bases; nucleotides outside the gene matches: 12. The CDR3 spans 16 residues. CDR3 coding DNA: TGTGCCAGCAGCTCTGGGGCTAGCGGGAGTTGGGATGAGCAGTTCTTC. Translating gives CASSSGASGSWDEQFF. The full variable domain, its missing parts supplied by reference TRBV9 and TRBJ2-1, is DSGVTQTPKHLITATGQRVTLRCSPRSGDLSVYWYQQSLDQGLQFLIQYYNGEERAKGNILERFSAQQFPDLHSELNLSSLELGDSALYFCASSSGASGSWDEQFFGPGTRLTVL.

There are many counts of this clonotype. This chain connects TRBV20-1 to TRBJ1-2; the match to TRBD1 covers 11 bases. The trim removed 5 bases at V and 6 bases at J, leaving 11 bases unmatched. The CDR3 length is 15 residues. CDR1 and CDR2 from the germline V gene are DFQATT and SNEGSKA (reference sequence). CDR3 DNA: TGCAGTGCTTCGCCCCGAAGGACAGGGGGCAATGGCTACACCTTC. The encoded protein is CSASPRRTGGNGYTF.

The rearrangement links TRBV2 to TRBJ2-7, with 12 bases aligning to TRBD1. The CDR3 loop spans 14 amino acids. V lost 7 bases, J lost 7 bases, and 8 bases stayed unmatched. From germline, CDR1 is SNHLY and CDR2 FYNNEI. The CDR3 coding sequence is TGTGCCAGCACTACGGGACAGGGGGCGAGGGAGCAGTACTTC. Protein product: CASTTGQGAREQYF.

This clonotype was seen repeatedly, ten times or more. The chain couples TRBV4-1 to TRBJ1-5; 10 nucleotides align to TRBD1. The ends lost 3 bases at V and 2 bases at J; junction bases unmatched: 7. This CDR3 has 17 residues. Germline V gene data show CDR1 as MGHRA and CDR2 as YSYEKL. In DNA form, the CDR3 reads TGCGCCAGCAGCCAGAGGGACAGGGGTGGTGGCAATCAGCCCCAGCATTTT. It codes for CASSQRDRGGGNQPQHF.

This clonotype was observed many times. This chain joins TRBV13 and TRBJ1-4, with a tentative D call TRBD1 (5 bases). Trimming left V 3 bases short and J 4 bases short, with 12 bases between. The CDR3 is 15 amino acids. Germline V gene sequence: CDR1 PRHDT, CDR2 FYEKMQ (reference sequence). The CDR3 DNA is TGTGCCAGCAGCTTGAGGGACGGCCTTAATGAAAAACTGTTTTTT. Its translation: CASSLRDGLNEKLFF.

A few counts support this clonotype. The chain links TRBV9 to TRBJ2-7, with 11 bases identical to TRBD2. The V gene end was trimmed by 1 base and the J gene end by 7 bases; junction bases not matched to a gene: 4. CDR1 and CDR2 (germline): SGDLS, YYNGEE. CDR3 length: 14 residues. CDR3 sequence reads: CASSVTSGSSEQYF. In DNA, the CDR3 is TGTGCCAGCAGCGTAACTAGCGGGAGCTCAGAGCAGTACTTC. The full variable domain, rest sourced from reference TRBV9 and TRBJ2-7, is DSGVTQTPKHLITATGQRVTLRCSPRSGDLSVYWYQQSLDQGLQFLIQYYNGEERAKGNILERFSAQQFPDLHSELNLSSLELGDSALYFCASSVTSGSSEQYFGPGTRLTVT.

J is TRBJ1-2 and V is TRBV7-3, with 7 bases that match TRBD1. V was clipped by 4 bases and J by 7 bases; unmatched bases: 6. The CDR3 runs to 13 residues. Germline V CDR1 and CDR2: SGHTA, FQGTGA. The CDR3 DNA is TGTGCCAGCAGCTCAGTAGGGGGCAGTGGCTACACCTTC. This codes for CASSSVGGSGYTF.

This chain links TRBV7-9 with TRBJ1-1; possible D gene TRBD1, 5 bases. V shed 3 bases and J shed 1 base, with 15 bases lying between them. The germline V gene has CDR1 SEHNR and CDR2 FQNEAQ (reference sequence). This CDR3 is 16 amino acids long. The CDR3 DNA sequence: TGTGCCAGCAGCTTTTTGCCGGGTAGGGGGAACACTGAAGCTTTCTTT. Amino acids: CASSFLPGRGNTEAFF.

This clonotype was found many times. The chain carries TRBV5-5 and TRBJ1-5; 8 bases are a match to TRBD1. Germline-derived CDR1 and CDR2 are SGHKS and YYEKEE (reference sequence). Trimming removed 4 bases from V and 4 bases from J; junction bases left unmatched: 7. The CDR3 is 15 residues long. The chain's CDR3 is CASSKGQAPNQPQHF. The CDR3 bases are TGTGCCAGCAGCAAGGGACAGGCGCCAAATCAGCCCCAGCATTTT.

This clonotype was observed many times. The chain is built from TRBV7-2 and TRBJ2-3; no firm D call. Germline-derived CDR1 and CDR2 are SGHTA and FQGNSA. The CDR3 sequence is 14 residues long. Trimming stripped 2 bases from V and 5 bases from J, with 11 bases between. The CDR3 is CASSLSLPGDTQYF. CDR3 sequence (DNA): TGTGCCAGCAGCTTATCTCTCCCGGGAGATACGCAGTATTTT.

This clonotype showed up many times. Here the CDR3 reads CASSLVRGYNEQFF. The CDR3 DNA is TGTGCCAGCAGCTTAGTGCGAGGATACAATGAGCAGTTCTTC. The chain joins TRBV11-2 to TRBJ2-1; D is ambiguous. Per the germline V gene, CDR1 is SGHAT and CDR2 is FQNNGV. The V end was cut by 1 base, the J end by 4 bases, with 8 bases between. The CDR3 extends over 14 amino acids.

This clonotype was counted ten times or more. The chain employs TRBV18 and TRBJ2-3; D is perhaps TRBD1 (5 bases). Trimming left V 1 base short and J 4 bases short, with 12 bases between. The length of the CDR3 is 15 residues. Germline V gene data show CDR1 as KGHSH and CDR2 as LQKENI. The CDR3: CASSPQTVGPDTQYF. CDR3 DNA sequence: TGTGCCAGCTCACCACAGACAGTCGGTCCAGATACGCAGTATTTT.

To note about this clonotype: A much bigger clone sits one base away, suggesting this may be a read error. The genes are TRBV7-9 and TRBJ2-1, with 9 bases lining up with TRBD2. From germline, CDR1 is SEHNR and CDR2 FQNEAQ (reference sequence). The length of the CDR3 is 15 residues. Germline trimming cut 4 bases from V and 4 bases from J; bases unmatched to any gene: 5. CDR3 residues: CASSSAGGTYNEQFF. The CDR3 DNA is TGTGCCAGCAGCTCAGCGGGAGGCACATACAATGAGCAGTTCTTC. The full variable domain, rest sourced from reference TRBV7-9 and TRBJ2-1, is DTGVSQNPRHKITKRGQNVTFRCDPISEHNRLYWYRQTLGQGPEFLTYFQNEAQLEKSRLLSDRFSAERPKGSFSTLEIQRTEQGDSAMYLCASSSAGGTYNEQFFGPGTRLTVL.

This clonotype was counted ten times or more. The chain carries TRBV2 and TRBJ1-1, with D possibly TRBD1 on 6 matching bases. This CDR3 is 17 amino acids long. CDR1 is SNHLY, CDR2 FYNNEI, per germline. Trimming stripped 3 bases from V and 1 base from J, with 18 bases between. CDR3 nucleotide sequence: TGTGCCAGCAGTGAGGTGTGGAGGGGGAGCTCGAACACTGAAGCTTTCTTT. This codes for CASSEVWRGSSNTEAFF.

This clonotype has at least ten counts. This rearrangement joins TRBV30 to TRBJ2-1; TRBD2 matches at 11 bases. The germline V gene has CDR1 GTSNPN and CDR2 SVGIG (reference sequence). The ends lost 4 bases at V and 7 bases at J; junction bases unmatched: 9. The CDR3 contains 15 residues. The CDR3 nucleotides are TGTGCCTGGACCCGAGGACTAGCGGGCGAGAATGAGCAGTTCTTC. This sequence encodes CAWTRGLAGENEQFF.

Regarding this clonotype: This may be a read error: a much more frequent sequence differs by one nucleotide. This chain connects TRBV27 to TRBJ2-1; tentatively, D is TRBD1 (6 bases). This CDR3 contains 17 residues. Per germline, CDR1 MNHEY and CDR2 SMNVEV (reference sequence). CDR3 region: CASSLLGTSFLVNELFF. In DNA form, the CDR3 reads TGTGCCAGCAGTTTACTAGGGACAAGTTTTTTGGTAAATGAGCTGTTCTTC.

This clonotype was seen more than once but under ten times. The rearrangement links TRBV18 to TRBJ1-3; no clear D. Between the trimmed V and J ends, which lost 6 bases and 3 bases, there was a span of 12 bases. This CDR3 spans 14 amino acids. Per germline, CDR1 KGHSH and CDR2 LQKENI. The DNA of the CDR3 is TGTGCCAGCTCCCCGGCGGGCGTTGGAAACACCATATATTTT. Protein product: CASSPAGVGNTIYF. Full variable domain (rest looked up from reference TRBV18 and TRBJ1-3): NAGVMQNPRHLVRRRGQEARLRCSPMKGHSHVYWYRQLPEEGLKFMVYLQKENIIDESGMPKERFSAEFPKEGPSILRIQQVVRGDSAAYFCASSPAGVGNTIYFGEGSWLTVV.

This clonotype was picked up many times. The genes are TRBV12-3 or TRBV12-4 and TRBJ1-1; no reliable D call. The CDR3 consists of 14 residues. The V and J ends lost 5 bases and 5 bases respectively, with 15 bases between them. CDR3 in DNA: TGTGCCAGCAGTCCGAGTAGGAGGGTGACTGAAGCTTTCTTT. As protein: CASSPSRRVTEAFF.

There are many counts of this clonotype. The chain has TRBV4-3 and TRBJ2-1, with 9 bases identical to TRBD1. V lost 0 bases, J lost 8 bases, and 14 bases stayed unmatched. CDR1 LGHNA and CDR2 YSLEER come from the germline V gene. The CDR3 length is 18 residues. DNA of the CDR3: TGCGCCAGCAGCCAAGATACCCCCATTGACAGGGGGTGGGATGAGCAGTTCTTC. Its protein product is CASSQDTPIDRGWDEQFF.

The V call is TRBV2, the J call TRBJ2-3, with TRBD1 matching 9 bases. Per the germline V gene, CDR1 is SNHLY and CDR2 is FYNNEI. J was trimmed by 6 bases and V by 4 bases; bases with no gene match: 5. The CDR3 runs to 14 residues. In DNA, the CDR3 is TGTGCCAGCAGTGGTGACAGGGGGTCGGATACGCAGTATTTT. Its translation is CASSGDRGSDTQYF. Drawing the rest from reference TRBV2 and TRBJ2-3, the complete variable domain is EPEVTQTPSHQVTQMGQEVILRCVPISNHLYFYWYRQILGQKVEFLVSFYNNEISEKSEIFDDQFSVERPDGSNFTLKIRSTKLEDSAMYFCASSGDRGSDTQYFGPGTRLTVL.

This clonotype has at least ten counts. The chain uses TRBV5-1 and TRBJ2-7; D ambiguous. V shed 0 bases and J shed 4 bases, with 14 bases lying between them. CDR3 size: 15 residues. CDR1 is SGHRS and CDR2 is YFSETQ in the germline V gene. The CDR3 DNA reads TGCGCCAGCAGCTTGGAAGGGTTGTCCCAGTACGAGCAGTACTTC. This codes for CASSLEGLSQYEQYF.

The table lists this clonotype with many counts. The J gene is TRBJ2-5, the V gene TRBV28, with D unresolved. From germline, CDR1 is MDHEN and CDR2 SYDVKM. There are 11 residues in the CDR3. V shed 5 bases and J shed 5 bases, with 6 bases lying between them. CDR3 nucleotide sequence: TGTGCCAGCAGTGTATCTGAGACCCAGTACTTC. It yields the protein CASSVSETQYF.

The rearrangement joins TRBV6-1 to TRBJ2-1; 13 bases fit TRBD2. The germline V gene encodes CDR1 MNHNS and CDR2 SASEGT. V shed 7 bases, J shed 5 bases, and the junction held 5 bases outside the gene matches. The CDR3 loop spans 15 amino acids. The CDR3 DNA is TGTGCCAGCACCCGACTAGCGGGAGGAAACAATGAGCAGTTCTTC. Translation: CASTRLAGGNNEQFF.